This TCR beta chain derives from a study of early T cells in non-severe SARS-CoV-2 infection (dated by TCRdb to the early 2020s). About the full investigation: TCR sequencing used bulk RNA from unsorted whole blood, so alpha and beta chains could not be paired. Overall study results and their limits: VDJdb matching was skewed toward anti-spike CD8 responses, so virus-specific expansions were likely underestimated and private and CD4 specificities were missed.

In the germline V gene, CDR1 corresponds to MRHNA and CDR2 to SNTAGT. The CDR3 has 14 amino acids, counting the end cysteine and phenylalanine. This entry keeps only the CDR3 DNA: 42 bases, framed from base 1. Trimmed from V: 6 bases; trimmed from J: 3 bases; junction bases lacking a gene match: 5. Set within a cohort of healthcare workers in London, UK, this nested case-control study involved weekly PCR testing of nasopharyngeal swabs along with blood sampling. Healthcare workers were recruited during the week of the UK lockdown, between 23 and 31 March 2020, and followed weekly for up to roughly 15 weeks. The library was produced with 5' RACE. Reads for this sample came from a NextSeq 500. In the TCR library protocol, unique molecular identifiers were attached to individual cDNA molecules to correct for PCR bias and sequencing error. Both TCR alpha and beta chains were sequenced, and tight co-correlation was observed between alpha and beta sequence abundances in each sample. The published analysis was carried out like this. Decombinator V4 was used to annotate the V gene, J gene and CDR3 of the TCR sequences. Expanded TCRs were defined as changing significantly between any two time points under a Poisson model with p below 0.0001. Abundances of TCRs were expressed as counts per million after normalisation to the total number of TCRs sequenced in each sample. TRAV1-2 paired with TRAJ12, TRAJ20 or TRAJ33 defined MAIT TCRs, while TRAV10 paired with TRAJ18 defined iNKT TCRs. VDJdb, accessed 1 November 2021, was searched for CMV, EBV and SARS-CoV-2 annotated TCRs, excluding TCRs annotated for multiple antigens. The public reads were run again by TCRdb, first through fastp at Q25 and then through MiXCR, and only productive beta chains were kept. All rows with the same CDR3 protein become a single entry with the most common DNA and genes. These V and J calls are TCRdb output, not the study's own analysis. This sample comprises more than 75,000 distinct CDR3 sequences, approximately 13% of them detected only once. 5.5% to 7.5% of the sample comes from the top ten.

As concerns this clonotype: The antigen this receptor binds is unknown. Base qualities are not at hand, and no much larger clone is one base apart.

The sample comprised whole blood. The V and J genes are TRBV6-4 and TRBJ1-1; TRBD1 fits 9 bases in the junction. This TCR derives from an adult who was a healthcare worker with PCR-confirmed SARS-CoV-2 infection or an uninfected control (not recorded which). At the DNA level, the sequence is TGTGCCAGCAGAAAACAGGGGGCGGACACTGAAGCTTTCTTT. The translation is CASRKQGADTEAFF.